One and the same sample provided the 15 T cell receptor beta chains below, sequenced in a study of post-analysis software for immune sequencing data. Findings and caveats of the study: A few TRBV segments appeared more often in patients than in controls, and TRBV5-6, TRBV5-1 and TRBV20-1 were among these.

Unique molecular identifiers had been added to the TCR beta cDNA libraries. In TCRdb, the PCR reads were re-called with MiXCR into one record per CDR3 protein. Here the sample spans fewer than 850,000 distinct CDR3 sequences, around 27% being singletons. These receptors have no identified antigens. Sequencing was carried out using blood. The receptor source for this set is a girl aged 5-17 years with multiple sclerosis.

This clonotype came up a few times. The chain employs TRBV29-1 and TRBJ1-2, with no clear D. V was trimmed by 6 bases and J by 4 bases, leaving 18 bases between them. Germline V gene sequence: CDR1 SQVTM, CDR2 ANQGSEA. The CDR3 runs to 14 residues. The CDR3 sequence: CSVWSLGKIYGYTF. The CDR3 coding sequence is TGCAGCGTCTGGTCGCTGGGCAAGATCTATGGCTACACCTTC. Drawing the rest from reference TRBV29-1 and TRBJ1-2, the complete variable domain is SAVISQKPSRDICQRGTSLTIQCQVDSQVTMMFWYRQQPGQSLTLIATANQGSEATYESGFVIDKFPISRPNLTFSTLTVSNMSPEDSSIYLCSVWSLGKIYGYTFGSGTRLTVV.

This clonotype has just a few counts. The chain uses TRBV29-1 and TRBJ1-2, with 9 bases aligning to TRBD1. The J segment lost 5 bases and the V segment lost 7 bases, leaving 8 bases of the junction unmatched. CDR3 size: 13 residues. Germline CDR1 and CDR2: SQVTM and ANQGSEA. This CDR3 reads CSAGQGLGYGYTF. As DNA, the CDR3 is TGCAGCGCCGGACAGGGGCTGGGATATGGCTACACCTTC.

At least ten counts were recorded for this clonotype. This rearrangement joins TRBV6-6 to TRBJ2-7, with 9 bases that match TRBD1. V trimming: 4 bases; J trimming: 6 bases; junction bases outside the gene matches: 1. Germline V gene sequence: CDR1 MNHNY, CDR2 SVGAGI (reference sequence). The length of the CDR3 is 12 residues. CDR3 in amino acids: CASSLTGGEQYF. The CDR3 coding sequence is TGTGCCAGCAGTTTGACAGGGGGCGAGCAGTACTTC.

In DNA, the CDR3 is TGTGCCAGCAGGATGGGGGGGGGATACGAGCAGTACTTC. Translating gives CASRMGGGYEQYF. The chain uses TRBV27 and TRBJ2-7; 7 nucleotides line up with TRBD2. The V segment lost 6 bases and the J segment 4 bases; nucleotides outside the gene matches: 6. The CDR3 has 13 amino acids. The germline V gene encodes CDR1 MNHEY and CDR2 SMNVEV (reference sequence).

This clonotype appeared a few times. The chain is built from TRBV6-5 and TRBJ2-3; 11 nucleotides match TRBD2. CDR3 length: 19 amino acids. Trimming took 0 bases from V and 1 from J; bases not matched to a gene: 9. Germline V gene sequence: CDR1 MNHEY, CDR2 SVGAGI. The CDR3 nucleotides are TGTGCCAGCAGTTACTCGATCACTAGCGGGAGAGGTCGCACAGATACGCAGTATTTT. Translating it yields CASSYSITSGRGRTDTQYF.

For the CDR3, the DNA is TGTGCCAGCTTCCCGGTTCAGGGGGCAGGCCACAATGAGCAGTTCTTC. Translation: CASFPVQGAGHNEQFF. The chain has TRBV7-9 and TRBJ2-1, with TRBD1 matching 8 bases. V gave up 8 bases and J gave up 5 bases; unmatched junction bases: 14. This CDR3 region has 16 residues. CDR1 and CDR2 from the germline V gene are SEHNR and FQNEAQ (reference sequence). The whole variable domain, remainder taken from reference TRBV7-9 and TRBJ2-1, is DTGVSQNPRHKITKRGQNVTFRCDPISEHNRLYWYRQTLGQGPEFLTYFQNEAQLEKSRLLSDRFSAERPKGSFSTLEIQRTEQGDSAMYLCASFPVQGAGHNEQFFGPGTRLTVL.

The CDR3 DNA is TGTGCCAGCAGGTCATCCCGGACAGGCAATTCACCCCTCCACTTT. Encoded protein: CASRSSRTGNSPLHF. The genes are TRBV12-3 or TRBV12-4 and TRBJ1-6; 7 bases match TRBD1. CDR3 length equals 15 residues. With V trimmed by 6 bases and J by 7 bases, 9 bases remained unmatched.

This clonotype was observed a few times. The chain uses TRBV5-1 and TRBJ2-7; D unresolved. The end of the DNA aligns better with TRBJ2-5, so the J call may be wrong. The CDR3 totals 13 residues. CDR1 and CDR2 from the germline V gene are SGHRS and YFSETQ. The CDR3: CASSLGFGETQYF. The CDR3 DNA is TGCGCCAGCAGCTTGGGCTTCGGAGAGACCCAGTACTTC.

This clonotype was counted a few times. The rearrangement uses TRBV5-5 and TRBJ2-7; possible D gene TRBD2, 7 bases. This CDR3 is 14 amino acids long. The germline V gene has CDR1 SGHKS and CDR2 YYEKEE (reference sequence). Trimming took 6 bases from V and 0 from J, leaving 13 bases between them. For the CDR3, the DNA is TGTGCCAGCACCCCGAGGGGGGGCTCCTACGAGCAGTACTTC. As protein: CASTPRGGSYEQYF.

V and J are TRBV2 and TRBJ1-2, with 7 bases fitting TRBD1. Losses at the gene ends were 2 bases for V and 6 bases for J; bases not matched to a gene: 9. CDR3 size: 15 residues. Germline assignment: CDR1 SNHLY and CDR2 FYNNEI. The CDR3 here is CASSEFSRGHDGYTF. In nucleotides, the CDR3 is TGTGCCAGCAGTGAATTTAGTAGGGGGCATGATGGCTACACCTTC.

V and J are TRBV7-2 and TRBJ2-3; 9 nucleotides agree with TRBD2. V lost 1 base, J lost 8 bases, and 10 bases stayed unmatched. The CDR3 is made up of 16 amino acids. Germline V CDR1 and CDR2: SGHTA, FQGNSA. The DNA of the CDR3 is TGTGCCAGCAGCTTAGTTAGCGGGGGCCCTCCTAGTACGCAGTATTTT. Its protein product is CASSLVSGGPPSTQYF.

This chain connects TRBV13 to TRBJ2-5, with TRBD1 matching over 9 bases. The V gene's germline CDR1 is PRHDT and CDR2 FYEKMQ (reference sequence). The CDR3 is made up of 15 amino acids. V shed 0 bases, J shed 11 bases, and the junction held 10 bases outside the gene matches. For the CDR3, the DNA is TGTGCCAGCAGCTTAGGCGGGACAGGGTTCGATGAGCAGTACTTC. It yields the protein CASSLGGTGFDEQYF.

V is TRBV5-1 and J is TRBJ2-2, with a weak D call TRBD1 (6 bases). Germline V lookup: CDR1 SGHRS, CDR2 YFSETQ. V was trimmed by 2 bases and J by 4 bases, leaving 9 bases between them. The CDR3 has 14 residues. CDR3 in amino acids: CASSLGQITGELFF. The CDR3 DNA is TGCGCCAGCAGCTTAGGACAGATCACCGGGGAGCTGTTTTTT.

This clonotype was recorded at least ten times. The chain uses TRBV10-3 and TRBJ2-1; D unclear. The CDR3 spans 13 residues. Germline V gene lookup returns CDR1 ENHRY and CDR2 SYGVKD. V was shortened by 0 bases and J by 8 bases, with 8 bases between the two germline ends. The CDR3 spells CAISESNGDEQFF. In nucleotides, the CDR3 is TGTGCCATCAGTGAGTCGAATGGCGATGAGCAGTTCTTC.

The chain links TRBV4-1 to TRBJ2-7, with D tentatively TRBD1 (6 bases). Per germline, CDR1 MGHRA and CDR2 YSYEKL. Trimming took off 4 bases at V and 2 bases at J, with 18 bases between the two ends. This CDR3 is built from 16 residues. The CDR3 DNA is TGCGCCAGCAGCCCGATCCTCCGGGACATCGCCTACGAGCAGTACTTC. Encoded protein: CASSPILRDIAYEQYF.